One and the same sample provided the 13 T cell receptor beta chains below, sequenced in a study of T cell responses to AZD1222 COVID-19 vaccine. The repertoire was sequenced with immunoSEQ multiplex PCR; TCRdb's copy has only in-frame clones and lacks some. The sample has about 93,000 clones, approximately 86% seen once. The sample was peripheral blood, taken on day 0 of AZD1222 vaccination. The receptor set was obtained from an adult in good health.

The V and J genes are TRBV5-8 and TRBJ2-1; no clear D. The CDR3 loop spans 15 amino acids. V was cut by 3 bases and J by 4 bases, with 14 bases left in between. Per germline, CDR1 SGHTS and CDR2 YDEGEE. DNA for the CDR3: TGTGCCAGCAGCTGGGTTACCCACGGATACAATGAGCAGTTCTTC. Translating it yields CASSWVTHGYNEQFF.

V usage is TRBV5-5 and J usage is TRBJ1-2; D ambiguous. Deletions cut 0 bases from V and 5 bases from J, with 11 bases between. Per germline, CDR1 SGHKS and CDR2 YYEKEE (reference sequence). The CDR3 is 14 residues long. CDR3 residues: CASSLDPNPYGYTF. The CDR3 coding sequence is TGTGCCAGCAGCTTGGATCCTAATCCTTATGGCTACACCTTC.

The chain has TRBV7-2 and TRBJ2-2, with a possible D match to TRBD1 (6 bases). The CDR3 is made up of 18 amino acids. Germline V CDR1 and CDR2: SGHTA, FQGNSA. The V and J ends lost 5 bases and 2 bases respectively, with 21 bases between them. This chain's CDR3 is CASSQTFAGTQNTGELFF. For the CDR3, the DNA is TGTGCCAGCAGCCAAACCTTTGCCGGGACACAAAACACCGGGGAGCTGTTTTTT. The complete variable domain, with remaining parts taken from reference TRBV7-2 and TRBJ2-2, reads GAGVSQSPSNKVTEKGKDVELRCDPISGHTALYWYRQSLGQGLEFLIYFQGNSAPDKSGLPSDRFSAERTGGSVSTLTIQRTQQEDSAVYLCASSQTFAGTQNTGELFFGEGSRLTVL.

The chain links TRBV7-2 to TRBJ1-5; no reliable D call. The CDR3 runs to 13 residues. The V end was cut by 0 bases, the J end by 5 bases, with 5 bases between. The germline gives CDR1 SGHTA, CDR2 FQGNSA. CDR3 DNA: TGTGCCAGCAGCTTAGCGGGCGATCAGCCCCAGCATTTT. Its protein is CASSLAGDQPQHF. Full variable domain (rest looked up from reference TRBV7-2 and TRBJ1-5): GAGVSQSPSNKVTEKGKDVELRCDPISGHTALYWYRQSLGQGLEFLIYFQGNSAPDKSGLPSDRFSAERTGGSVSTLTIQRTQQEDSAVYLCASSLAGDQPQHFGDGTRLSIL.

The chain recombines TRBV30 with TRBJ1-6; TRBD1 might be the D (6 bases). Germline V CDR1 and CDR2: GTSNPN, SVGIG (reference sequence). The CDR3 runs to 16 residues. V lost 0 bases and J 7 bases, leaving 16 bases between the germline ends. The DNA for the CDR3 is TGTGCCTGGAGTGTCGGGGGGCTAATTGGAAATTCACCCCTCCACTTT. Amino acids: CAWSVGGLIGNSPLHF. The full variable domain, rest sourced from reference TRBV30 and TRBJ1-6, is SQTIHQWPATLVQPVGSPLSLECTVEGTSNPNLYWYRQAAGRGLQLLFYSVGIGQISSEVPQNLSASRPQDRQFILSSKKLLLSDSGFYLCAWSVGGLIGNSPLHFGNGTRLTVT.

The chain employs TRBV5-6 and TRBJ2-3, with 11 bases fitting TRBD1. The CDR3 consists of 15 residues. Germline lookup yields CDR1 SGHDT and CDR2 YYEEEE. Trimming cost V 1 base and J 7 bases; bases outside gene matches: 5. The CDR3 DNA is TGTGCCAGCAGCTTGCCGGGACAGGGGGAATATACGCAGTATTTT. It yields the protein CASSLPGQGEYTQYF.

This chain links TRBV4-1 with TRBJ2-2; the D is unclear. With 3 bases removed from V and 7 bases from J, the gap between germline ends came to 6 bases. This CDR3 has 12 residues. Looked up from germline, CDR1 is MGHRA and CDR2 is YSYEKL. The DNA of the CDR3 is TGCGCCAGCAGCCACCTAATCGGGGAGCTGTTTTTT. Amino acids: CASSHLIGELFF.

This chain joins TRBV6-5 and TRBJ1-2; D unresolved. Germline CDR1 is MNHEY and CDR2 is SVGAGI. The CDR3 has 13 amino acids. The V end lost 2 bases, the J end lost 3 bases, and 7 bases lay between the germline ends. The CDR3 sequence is CASSYGVYYGYTF. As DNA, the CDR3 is TGTGCCAGCAGTTACGGTGTATACTATGGCTACACCTTC.

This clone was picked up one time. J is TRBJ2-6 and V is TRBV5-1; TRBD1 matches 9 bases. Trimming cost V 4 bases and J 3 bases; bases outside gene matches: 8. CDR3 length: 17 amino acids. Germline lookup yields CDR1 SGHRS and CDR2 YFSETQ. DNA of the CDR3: TGCGCCAGCAGCCTGGGACAGGGCTGGGTTGGGGCCAACGTCCTGACTTTC. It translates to CASSLGQGWVGANVLTF.

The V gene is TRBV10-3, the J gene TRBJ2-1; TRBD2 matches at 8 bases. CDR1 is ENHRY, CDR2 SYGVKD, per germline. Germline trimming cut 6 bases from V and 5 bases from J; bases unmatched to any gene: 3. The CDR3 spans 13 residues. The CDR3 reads CAIRVAGNNEQFF. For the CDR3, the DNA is TGTGCCATCAGGGTAGCGGGGAACAATGAGCAGTTCTTC.

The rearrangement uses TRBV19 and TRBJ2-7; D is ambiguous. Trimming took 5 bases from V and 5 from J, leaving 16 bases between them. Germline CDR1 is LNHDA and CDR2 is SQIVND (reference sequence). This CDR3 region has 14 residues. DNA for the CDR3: TGTGCCAGTAGTGAGAACCTTATCCCCCACGAGCAGTACTTC. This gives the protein CASSENLIPHEQYF.

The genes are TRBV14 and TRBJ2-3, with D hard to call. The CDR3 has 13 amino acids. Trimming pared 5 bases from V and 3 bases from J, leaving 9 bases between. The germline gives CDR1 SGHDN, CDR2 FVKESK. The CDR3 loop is CASSLRVTDTQYF. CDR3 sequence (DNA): TGTGCCAGCAGCTTAAGGGTAACAGATACGCAGTATTTT. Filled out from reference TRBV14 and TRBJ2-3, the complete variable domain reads EAGVTQFPSHSVIEKGQTVTLRCDPISGHDNLYWYRRVMGKEIKFLLHFVKESKQDESGMPNNRFLAERTGGTYSTLKVQPAELEDSGVYFCASSLRVTDTQYFGPGTRLTVL.

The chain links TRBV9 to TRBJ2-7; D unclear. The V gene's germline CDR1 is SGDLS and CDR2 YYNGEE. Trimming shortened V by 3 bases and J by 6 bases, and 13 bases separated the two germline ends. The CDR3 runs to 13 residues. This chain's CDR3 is CASSDAPLGEQYF. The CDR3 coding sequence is TGTGCCAGCAGCGACGCGCCCTTAGGCGAGCAGTACTTC.